Below, 16 T cell receptor beta chains from the same sample are listed, as sequenced in a study of response to subunit inactivated influenza vaccine. TCRdb re-analysed the RT-PCR reads in MiXCR, keeping a single row per CDR3 protein. The table lists a few hundred thousand distinct CDR3 sequences, 9% to 15% of them singletons. Specimen: non-naive T cells sorted from PBMCs, collected 14 to 15 days before vaccination. These TCRs come from a man aged 45-65 years who received an inactivated influenza vaccine.

To note about this clonotype: Just one base apart from a much larger clone, this may be a read error. The V gene is TRBV7-9, the J gene TRBJ2-5; 9 bases agree with TRBD2. CDR1 SEHNR and CDR2 FQNEAQ come from the germline V gene (reference sequence). The CDR3 totals 14 residues. The CDR3 DNA is TGTGCCAGCAGCTTGGGACTAGCCCAAGAGACCCAGTCCTTC. Protein sequence: CASSLGLAQETQSF.

This clonotype was seen a handful of times. The chain uses TRBV6-2 or TRBV6-3 and TRBJ2-7, with D perhaps matching TRBD1 (7 bases). V was shortened by 6 bases and J by 0 bases, with 18 bases between the two germline ends. The germline V gene has CDR1 MNHEY and CDR2 SVGEGT. The CDR3 length is 16 residues. The CDR3 DNA follows: TGTGCCAGCAGCCGCCCCGCGGGACAGAACTCCTACGAGCAGTACTTC. This sequence encodes CASSRPAGQNSYEQYF.

This clonotype showed up just a few times. The J gene is TRBJ1-2, the V gene TRBV3-1; D is unresolved. Germline loops: CDR1 LGHDT, CDR2 YNNKEL (reference sequence). The V end lost 2 bases, the J end lost 0 bases, and 4 bases lay between the germline ends. The CDR3 runs to 13 residues. CDR3 loop: CASSQRANYGYTF. CDR3 sequence (DNA): TGTGCCAGCAGCCAACGCGCTAACTATGGCTACACCTTC.

At least ten counts were recorded for this clonotype. This chain uses TRBV10-3 with TRBJ2-3; 7 bases match TRBD2. This CDR3 is built from 13 residues. Germline V CDR1 and CDR2: ENHRY, SYGVKD. Losses at the gene ends were 8 bases for V and 7 bases for J; bases not matched to a gene: 9. The CDR3 bases are TGTGCCATCGGCGATCCAGCGGGGAATACGCAGTATTTT. Amino acid sequence: CAIGDPAGNTQYF.

This clonotype was seen a handful of times. The chain recombines TRBV7-2 with TRBJ2-5; maybe TRBD2 (5 bases). The V end lost 0 bases, the J end lost 5 bases, and 10 bases lay between the germline ends. CDR1 and CDR2 from the germline V gene are SGHTA and FQGNSA. The CDR3 length is 14 residues. The CDR3 sequence: CASSLAGSVETQYF. CDR3 bases: TGTGCCAGCAGCTTAGCTGGTAGCGTGGAGACCCAGTACTTC.

This clonotype was seen a few times. DNA for the CDR3: TGCAGTGCTAGAGGGGGCGATAATCAGCCCCAGCATTTT. This encodes CSARGGDNQPQHF. The J gene is TRBJ1-5, the V gene TRBV20-1; possibly TRBD1 for D (5 bases). Germline V gene sequence: CDR1 DFQATT, CDR2 SNEGSKA (reference sequence). V was clipped by 1 base and J by 4 bases, with 8 bases between them. This CDR3 comprises 13 residues.

This clonotype was counted between two and nine times. The J gene is TRBJ2-1, the V gene TRBV24-1, with 11 bases that match TRBD2. This CDR3 spans 16 amino acids. With 4 bases clipped from V and 6 bases from J, the junction kept 7 bases outside the gene matches. In germline, CDR1 is KGHDR, CDR2 SFDVKD. The CDR3 DNA is TGTGCCACCAGTGACAATAGCGGGAGGGTCGTCAATGAGCAGTTCTTC. Residues: CATSDNSGRVVNEQFF.

This clonotype appeared many times. This chain uses TRBV12-3 or TRBV12-4 with TRBJ2-3; TRBD1 is a possible D gene (6 bases). The CDR3 is 15 amino acids. V was cut by 2 bases and J by 6 bases, with 15 bases left in between. The CDR3 reads CASSLRVTGQDTQYF. The CDR3 DNA follows: TGTGCCAGCAGTTTAAGGGTGACAGGCCAGGATACGCAGTATTTT.

This clonotype was seen a few times. The chain couples TRBV6-5 to TRBJ2-7; D perhaps matches TRBD1 (5 bases). The V end lost 0 bases, the J end lost 1 base, and 10 bases lay between the germline ends. CDR1 and CDR2 from the germline V gene are MNHEY and SVGAGI. This CDR3 has 15 residues. The CDR3, as DNA: TGTGCCAGCAGTTACTCCGGAGACAGATCCTACGAGCAGTACTTC. Protein: CASSYSGDRSYEQYF.

CDR3 sequence (DNA): TGTGCCAGCAGGAGTTGGGGCCGATTGGCCACTGAAGCTTTCTTT. It codes for CASRSWGRLATEAFF. V usage is TRBV6-2 or TRBV6-3 and J usage is TRBJ1-1, with D possibly TRBD1 on 5 matching bases. The CDR3 is made up of 15 amino acids. V was cut by 6 bases and J by 4 bases, with 18 bases left in between. The germline CDR1 and CDR2 sequences are MNHEY and SVGEGT.

The sample holds a few counts of this clonotype. The genes are TRBV24-1 and TRBJ2-5, with 7 positions matching TRBD1. J lost 1 base, V lost 4 bases, and 5 bases had no gene match. Per the germline V gene, CDR1 is KGHDR and CDR2 is SFDVKD. The CDR3 contains 15 residues. The CDR3 loop reads CATSEITGAQETQYF. Here the CDR3 DNA reads TGTGCCACCAGTGAGATCACAGGGGCCCAAGAGACCCAGTACTTC.

This clonotype was counted many times. The chain is built from TRBV5-1 and TRBJ2-3; TRBD2 matches 8 bases. The CDR3 extends over 15 amino acids. CDR1 is SGHRS and CDR2 is YFSETQ in the germline V gene. Germline trimming cut 4 bases from V and 3 bases from J; bases unmatched to any gene: 7. The CDR3: CASSIGSGVTDTQYF. The CDR3 DNA follows: TGCGCCAGCAGCATTGGTAGCGGGGTAACAGATACGCAGTATTTT.

The chain joins TRBV28 to TRBJ2-3; 14 bases are a match to TRBD2. V shed 6 bases and J 5 bases; nucleotides not matched to a gene: 13. Looked up from germline, CDR1 is MDHEN and CDR2 is SYDVKM. CDR3 length: 18 amino acids. CDR3 sequence reads: CASRNSGLAGVGGDTQYF. The CDR3 bases are TGTGCCAGCAGGAACTCGGGACTAGCGGGAGTAGGAGGAGATACGCAGTATTTT.

In this sample, this clonotype turned up many times. V gene TRBV27 combines with J gene TRBJ1-2; 9 nucleotides align to TRBD1. The length of the CDR3 is 13 residues. V lost 8 bases to trimming and J lost 8 bases; unmatched junction nucleotides: 9. Germline loops: CDR1 MNHEY, CDR2 SMNVEV (reference sequence). For the CDR3, the DNA is TGTGCCAGCGGGGCACAGGGGGCGAACGGCTACACCTTC. It translates to CASGAQGANGYTF.

This clonotype was detected ten times or more. V and J are TRBV6-2 or TRBV6-3 and TRBJ2-3; weak D call: TRBD1 (6 bases). This CDR3 is 13 amino acids long. CDR1 is MNHEY and CDR2 is SVGEGT in the germline V gene. Trimming removed 10 bases at V and 0 bases at J, with 11 bases between. The CDR3 DNA reads TGTGCCACCCGGACAGTTAGCACAGATACGCAGTATTTT. Amino acids: CATRTVSTDTQYF.

In this sample, this clonotype turned up a few times. The V and J genes are TRBV2 and TRBJ2-1, with 7 bases fitting TRBD1. The trim removed 2 bases at V and 6 bases at J, leaving 10 bases unmatched. The germline gives CDR1 SNHLY, CDR2 FYNNEI. The CDR3 loop spans 16 amino acids. CDR3 loop: CASSELRLSGGNEQFF. In DNA form, the CDR3 reads TGTGCCAGCAGTGAACTCCGCCTTTCAGGGGGCAATGAGCAGTTCTTC.